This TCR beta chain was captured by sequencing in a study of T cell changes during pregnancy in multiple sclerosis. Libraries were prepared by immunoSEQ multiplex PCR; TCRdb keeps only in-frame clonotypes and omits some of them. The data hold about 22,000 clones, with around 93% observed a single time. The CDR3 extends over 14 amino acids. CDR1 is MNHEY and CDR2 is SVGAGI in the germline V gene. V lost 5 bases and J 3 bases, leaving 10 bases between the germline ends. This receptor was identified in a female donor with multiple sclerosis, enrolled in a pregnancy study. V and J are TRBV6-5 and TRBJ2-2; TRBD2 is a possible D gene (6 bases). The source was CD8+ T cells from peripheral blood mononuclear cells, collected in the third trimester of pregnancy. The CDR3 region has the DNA TGTGCCAGCAGTACGGGAGTTTACACCGGGGAGCTGTTTTTT. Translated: CASSTGVYTGELFF.